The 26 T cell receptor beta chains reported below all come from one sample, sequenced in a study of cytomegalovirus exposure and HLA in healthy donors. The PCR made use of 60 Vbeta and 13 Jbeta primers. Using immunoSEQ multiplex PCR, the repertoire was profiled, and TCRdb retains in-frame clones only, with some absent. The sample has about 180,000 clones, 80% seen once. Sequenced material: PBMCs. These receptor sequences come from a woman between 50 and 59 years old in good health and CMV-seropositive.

CDR3: CASSSGPANYGYTF. The CDR3 DNA is TGTGCCAGCAGTTCAGGGCCGGCTAACTATGGCTACACCTTC. This chain links TRBV28 with TRBJ1-2; D is possibly TRBD1 (5 bases). There are 14 residues in the CDR3. Trimming took off 4 bases at V and 0 bases at J, with 9 bases between the two ends. CDR1 and CDR2 (germline): MDHEN, SYDVKM.

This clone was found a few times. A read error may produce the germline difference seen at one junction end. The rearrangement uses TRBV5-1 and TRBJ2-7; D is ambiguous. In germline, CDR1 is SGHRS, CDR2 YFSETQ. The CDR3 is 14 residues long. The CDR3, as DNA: TGCGCCAGCAGGTTGGGGTTGAGCCCCTACGAGCAGTACTTC. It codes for CASRLGLSPYEQYF.

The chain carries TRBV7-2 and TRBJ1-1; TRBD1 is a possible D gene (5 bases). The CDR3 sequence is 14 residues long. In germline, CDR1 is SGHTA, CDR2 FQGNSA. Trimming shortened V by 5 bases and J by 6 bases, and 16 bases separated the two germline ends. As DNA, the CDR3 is TGTGCCAGCAGCCCGGCCGGGGACTACGCTGAAGCTTTCTTT. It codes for CASSPAGDYAEAFF. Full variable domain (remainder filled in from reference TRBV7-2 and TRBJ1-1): GAGVSQSPSNKVTEKGKDVELRCDPISGHTALYWYRQSLGQGLEFLIYFQGNSAPDKSGLPSDRFSAERTGGSVSTLTIQRTQQEDSAVYLCASSPAGDYAEAFFGQGTRLTVV.

The CDR3 sequence: CAWEWGLDTEAFF. The CDR3 coding sequence is TGTGCCTGGGAGTGGGGGCTGGACACTGAAGCTTTCTTT. This chain links TRBV30 with TRBJ1-1; tentative D call: TRBD1 (6 bases). Trimming left V 5 bases short and J 3 bases short, with 13 bases between. This CDR3 region has 13 residues. Germline CDR1 is GTSNPN and CDR2 is SVGIG (reference sequence).

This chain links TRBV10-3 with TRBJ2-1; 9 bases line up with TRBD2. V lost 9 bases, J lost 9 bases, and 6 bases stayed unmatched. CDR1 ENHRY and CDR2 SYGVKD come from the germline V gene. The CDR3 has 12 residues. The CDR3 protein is CAIKRGEIEQFF. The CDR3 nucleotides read TGTGCCATTAAGCGGGGGGAGATTGAGCAGTTCTTC.

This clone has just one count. The CDR3 bases are TGCGCCAGCAGCTCCTCGACCGCCATTGGCGGGCAGTACTTC. Amino acid sequence: CASSSSTAIGGQYF. The chain links TRBV5-1 to TRBJ2-7; no clear D gene. The germline V gene has CDR1 SGHRS and CDR2 YFSETQ. The CDR3 runs 14 residues. The ends were cut back, 3 bases at V and 9 bases at J, with 19 bases in the middle.

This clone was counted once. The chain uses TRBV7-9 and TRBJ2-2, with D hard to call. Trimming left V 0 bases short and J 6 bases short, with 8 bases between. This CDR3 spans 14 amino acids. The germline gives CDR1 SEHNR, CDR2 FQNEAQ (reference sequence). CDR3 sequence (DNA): TGTGCCAGCAGCTTAGCGGCAACATCCGGGGAGCTGTTTTTT. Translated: CASSLAATSGELFF.

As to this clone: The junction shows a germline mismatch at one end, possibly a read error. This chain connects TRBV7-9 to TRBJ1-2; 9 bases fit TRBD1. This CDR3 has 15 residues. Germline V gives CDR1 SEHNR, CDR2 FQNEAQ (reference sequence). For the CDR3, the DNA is TGTTCCAGCAGTTCGGGGGACAGGGCCAACTATGGCTACACCTTC. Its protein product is CSSSSGDRANYGYTF.

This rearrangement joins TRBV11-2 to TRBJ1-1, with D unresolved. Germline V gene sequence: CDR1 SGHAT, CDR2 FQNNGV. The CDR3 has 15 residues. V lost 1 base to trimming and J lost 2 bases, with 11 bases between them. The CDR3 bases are TGTGCCAGCAGCTTAGGCACGCGGGTTAACACTGAAGCTTTCTTT. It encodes CASSLGTRVNTEAFF.

CDR3 coding DNA: TGTGCCAGCAGCTTGGATTCGGGGGGAGTTGGCTATGAGCAGTTCTTC. Amino acids: CASSLDSGGVGYEQFF. V and J are TRBV5-4 and TRBJ2-1, with TRBD2 matching 7 bases. V lost 0 bases and J lost 8; bases outside the gene matches: 11. Germline V gene sequence: CDR1 SGHNT, CDR2 YYREEE (reference sequence). This CDR3 spans 16 amino acids.

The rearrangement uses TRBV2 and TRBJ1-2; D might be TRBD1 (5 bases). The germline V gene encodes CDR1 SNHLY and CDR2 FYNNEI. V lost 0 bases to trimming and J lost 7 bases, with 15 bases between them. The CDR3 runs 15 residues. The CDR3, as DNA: TGTGCCAGCAGTGAAGCACGAGGGGAGGTACGTGGCTACACCTTC. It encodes CASSEARGEVRGYTF.

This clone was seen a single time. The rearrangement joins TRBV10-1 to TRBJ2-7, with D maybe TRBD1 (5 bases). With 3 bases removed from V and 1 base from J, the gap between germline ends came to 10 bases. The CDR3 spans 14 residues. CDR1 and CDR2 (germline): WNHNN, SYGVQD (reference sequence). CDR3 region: CASSDSKGSYEQYF. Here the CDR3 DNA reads TGCGCCAGCAGTGATTCGAAGGGGTCCTACGAGCAGTACTTC.

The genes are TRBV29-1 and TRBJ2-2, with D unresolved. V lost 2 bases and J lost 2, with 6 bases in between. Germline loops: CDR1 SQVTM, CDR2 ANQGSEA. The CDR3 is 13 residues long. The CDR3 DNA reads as TGCAGCGTTGAACGTCCTAACACCGGGGAGCTGTTTTTT. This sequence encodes CSVERPNTGELFF.

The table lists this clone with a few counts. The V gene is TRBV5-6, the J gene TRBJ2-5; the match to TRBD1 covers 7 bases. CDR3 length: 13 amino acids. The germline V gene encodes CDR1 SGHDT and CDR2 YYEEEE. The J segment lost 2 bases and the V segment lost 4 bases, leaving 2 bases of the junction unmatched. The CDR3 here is CASSRRGQETQYF. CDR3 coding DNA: TGTGCCAGCAGCCGCAGGGGGCAAGAGACCCAGTACTTC.

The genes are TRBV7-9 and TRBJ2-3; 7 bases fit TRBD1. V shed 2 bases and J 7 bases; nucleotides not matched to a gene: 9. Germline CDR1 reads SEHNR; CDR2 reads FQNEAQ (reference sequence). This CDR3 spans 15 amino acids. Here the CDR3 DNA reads TGTGCCAGCAGCTTACGGGACAGCCCCCAGAATACGCAGTATTTT. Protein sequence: CASSLRDSPQNTQYF.

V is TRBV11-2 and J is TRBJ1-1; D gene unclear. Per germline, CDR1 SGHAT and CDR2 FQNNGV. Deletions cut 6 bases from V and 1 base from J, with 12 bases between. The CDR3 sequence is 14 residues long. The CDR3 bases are TGTGCCAGCAGTCGACTGGTGAAGAACACTGAAGCTTTCTTT. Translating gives CASSRLVKNTEAFF.

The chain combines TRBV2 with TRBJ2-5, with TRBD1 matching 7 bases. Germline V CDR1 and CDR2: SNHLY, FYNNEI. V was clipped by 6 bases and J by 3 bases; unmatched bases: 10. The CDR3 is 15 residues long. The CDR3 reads CASSGTVEPKETQYF. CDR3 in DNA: TGTGCCAGCAGCGGGACAGTCGAACCCAAAGAGACCCAGTACTTC. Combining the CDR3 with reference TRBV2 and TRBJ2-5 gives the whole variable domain EPEVTQTPSHQVTQMGQEVILRCVPISNHLYFYWYRQILGQKVEFLVSFYNNEISEKSEIFDDQFSVERPDGSNFTLKIRSTKLEDSAMYFCASSGTVEPKETQYFGPGTRLLVL.

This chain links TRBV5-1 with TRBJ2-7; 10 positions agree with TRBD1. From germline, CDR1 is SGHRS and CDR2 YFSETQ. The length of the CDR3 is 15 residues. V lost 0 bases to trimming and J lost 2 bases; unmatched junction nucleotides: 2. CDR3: CASSLVGQGPYEQYF. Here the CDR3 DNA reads TGCGCCAGCAGCTTGGTGGGACAGGGGCCCTACGAGCAGTACTTC.

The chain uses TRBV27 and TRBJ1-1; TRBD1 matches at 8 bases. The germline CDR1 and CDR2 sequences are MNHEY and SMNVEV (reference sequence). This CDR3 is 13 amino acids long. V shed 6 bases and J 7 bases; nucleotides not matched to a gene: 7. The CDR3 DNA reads TGTGCCAGCAGGGACAGGGTGGGAGGTGAAGCTTTCTTT. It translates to CASRDRVGGEAFF.

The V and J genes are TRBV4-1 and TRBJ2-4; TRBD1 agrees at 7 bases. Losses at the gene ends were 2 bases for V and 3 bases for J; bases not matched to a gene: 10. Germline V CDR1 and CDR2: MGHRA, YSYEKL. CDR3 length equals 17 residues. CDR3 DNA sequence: TGCGCCAGCAGCCAACCCAAAGAGGGGGCTATCAAAAACATTCAGTACTTC. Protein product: CASSQPKEGAIKNIQYF.

CDR3 region: CASSPQRGQGETQYF. The CDR3 DNA is TGTGCCAGCAGCCCGCAGAGGGGGCAGGGAGAGACCCAGTACTTC. The V gene is TRBV7-9, the J gene TRBJ2-5; TRBD1 agrees at 7 bases. Germline lookup yields CDR1 SEHNR and CDR2 FQNEAQ (reference sequence). The CDR3 sequence is 15 residues long. The V gene end was trimmed by 5 bases and the J gene end by 4 bases; junction bases not matched to a gene: 10.

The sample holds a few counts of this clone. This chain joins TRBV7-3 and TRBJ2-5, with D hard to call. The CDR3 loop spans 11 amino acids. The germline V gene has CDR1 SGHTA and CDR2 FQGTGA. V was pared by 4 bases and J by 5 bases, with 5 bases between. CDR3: CASSYGETQYF. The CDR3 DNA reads TGTGCCAGCAGCTACGGGGAGACCCAGTACTTC.

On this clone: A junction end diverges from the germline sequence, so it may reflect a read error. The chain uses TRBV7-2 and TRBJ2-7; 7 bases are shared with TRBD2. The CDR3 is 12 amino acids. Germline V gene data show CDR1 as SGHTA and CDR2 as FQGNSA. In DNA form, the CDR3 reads TGTGCCAGCAGCTTAGCAGGGACTAACCTCCTTTTC. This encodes CASSLAGTNLLF.

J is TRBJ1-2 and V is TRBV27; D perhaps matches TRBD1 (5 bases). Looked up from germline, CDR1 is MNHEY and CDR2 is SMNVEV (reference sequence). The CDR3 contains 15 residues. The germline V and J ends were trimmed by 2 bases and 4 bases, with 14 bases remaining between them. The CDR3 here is CASSLRAGLSYGYTF. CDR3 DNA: TGTGCCAGCAGTTTAAGGGCAGGGCTTAGCTATGGCTACACCTTC.

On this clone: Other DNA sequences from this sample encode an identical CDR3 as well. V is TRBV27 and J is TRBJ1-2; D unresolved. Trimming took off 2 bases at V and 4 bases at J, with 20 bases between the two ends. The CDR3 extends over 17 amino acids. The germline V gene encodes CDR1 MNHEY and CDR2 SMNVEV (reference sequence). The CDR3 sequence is CASSLRAGRSVAYGYTF. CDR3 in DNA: TGTGCCAGCAGTTTAAGGGCGGGCAGGTCGGTTGCCTATGGCTACACCTTC.

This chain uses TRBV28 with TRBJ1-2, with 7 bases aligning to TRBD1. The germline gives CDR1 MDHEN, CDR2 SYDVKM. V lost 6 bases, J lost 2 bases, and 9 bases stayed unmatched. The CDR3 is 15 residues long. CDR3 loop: CASRGTGTVNYGYTF. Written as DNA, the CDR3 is TGTGCCAGCAGGGGAACCGGGACAGTCAACTATGGCTACACCTTC.